These T cell receptor beta chains were read from a single sample in a study of T-cell memory formation after mild COVID-19. Using its own MiXCR run on the 5' RACE reads, TCRdb lists one record per CDR3 protein. The table lists hundreds of thousands of distinct CDR3 sequences, 20% to 25% of them singletons. Sequencing input: PBMCs or a T cell subset sorted from them (not recorded which). These receptors were obtained from an adult woman who had mild COVID-19 (a few samples of this study predate the infection). Cell type and time point are not known. CDR3s include the opening cysteine and the closing phenylalanine or tryptophan. The order of the fields is V gene, J gene, clone size, D gene, CDR3 DNA, CDR3 protein. A D gene is named only where the DNA matches it firmly. Part of the rows lack a size; the others show once, few, many or a class for expanded clones.

TRBV29-1	TRBJ2-7	.	.	TGCAGCGTTGAATTCTTGGGACACGACTACGAGCAGTACTTC	CSVEFLGHDYEQYF
TRBV3-1	TRBJ2-2	.	.	TGTGCCAGCAGCCGCCGACTGAACACCGGGGAGCTGTTTTTT	CASSRRLNTGELFF
TRBV12-3/TRBV12-4	TRBJ2-7	.	.	TGTGCCAGTACCTCGGCTTCTTACGAGCAGTACTTC	CASTSASYEQYF
TRBV7-2	TRBJ1-6	.	.	TGTGCCAGCAGCTTAGCCCTGGATTCACCCCTCCACTTT	CASSLALDSPLHF
TRBV5-1	TRBJ1-4	.	.	TGCGCCAGCAGCTCAACCACGGGACCCGAGGGGAAACTGTTTTTT	CASSSTTGPEGKLFF
TRBV24-1	TRBJ1-1	.	.	TGTGCCACCTCCGGGGGCAGTGGGACTGAAGCTTTCTTT	CATSGGSGTEAFF
TRBV11-2	TRBJ2-3	.	.	TGTGCCAGCAGCTTAGGGGGGCTCTACACAGATACGCAGTATTTT	CASSLGGLYTDTQYF
TRBV2	TRBJ1-1	.	.	TGTGCCAGCAGTGTAGGGGGGATCGGTGAAGCTTTCTTT	CASSVGGIGEAFF
TRBV5-1	TRBJ1-1	.	.	TGCGCCAGCAGCTTGGGGGTGACAGGTATGAACACTGAAGCTTTCTTT	CASSLGVTGMNTEAFF
TRBV29-1	TRBJ2-7	.	TRBD1	TGCAGCGTAGAGACAGGGGGCTCCTACGAGCAGTACTTC	CSVETGGSYEQYF
TRBV7-2	TRBJ1-1	few	.	TGTGCCAGCAGCTTCCGGGACACCCAGATCGAAGCTTTCTTT	CASSFRDTQIEAFF
TRBV4-1	TRBJ1-3	few	TRBD1	TGCGCCAGCAGCCAATTAGGACAGGGGGTTTCTGGAAACACCATATATTTT	CASSQLGQGVSGNTIYF
TRBV5-1	TRBJ1-1	.	.	TGCGCCAGCAGCTTGCCAGGGTCAAGGCCTGAAGCTTTCTTT	CASSLPGSRPEAFF
TRBV7-2	TRBJ1-4	few	TRBD1	TGTGCCAGCAGCCGGGACAGGGGAGGAGAAAAACTGTTTTTT	CASSRDRGGEKLFF
TRBV7-8	TRBJ1-5	.	TRBD1	TGTGCCAGCAGCTTATGGGAAGGGGGCTTGGATCAGCCCCAGCATTTT	CASSLWEGGLDQPQHF
TRBV27	TRBJ1-2	few	.	TGTGCCAGCAGTCTGGGGCAGGGGATGTACGGCTACACCTTC	CASSLGQGMYGYTF
TRBV5-1	TRBJ2-5	.	TRBD2	TGCGCCAGCAGCTTGGAATTCTTCAGAACTAGCGGTAGAGAGACCCAGTACTTC	CASSLEFFRTSGRETQYF
TRBV3-1	TRBJ1-5	.	.	TGTGCCAGCAGCCATTACCAGGGGATTCAGCCCCAGCATTTT	CASSHYQGIQPQHF
TRBV19	TRBJ2-1	.	.	TGTGCCAGTAGTATAGACTTGAATGAGCAGTTCTTC	CASSIDLNEQFF
TRBV20-1	TRBJ1-4	.	.	TGCAGTGCTACCCCCTTGGGGCAGGAGAGGGAAAAACTGTTTTTT	CSATPLGQEREKLFF
TRBV12-3/TRBV12-4	TRBJ2-3	few	TRBD2	TGTGCCAGCACCTTAGCCAGCGGGAGTACAGATACGCAGTATTTT	CASTLASGSTDTQYF
TRBV27	TRBJ2-7	.	TRBD1	TGTGCCAGCAGTCCCCTAGGGACAGTGTCCTACGAGCAGTACTTC	CASSPLGTVSYEQYF
TRBV7-2	TRBJ1-4	few	.	TGTGCCAGCAGCGGGCGCTCCGGGGGGAGTAGTGAAAAACTGTTTTTT	CASSGRSGGSSEKLFF
TRBV19	TRBJ2-1	.	.	TGTGCCAGTAGTAAGGGGCGTGTCTCCTACAATGAGCAGTTCTTC	CASSKGRVSYNEQFF
TRBV19	TRBJ1-5	.	.	TGTGCCAGTAGTAACTATAAGACCAGTTATAGCAATCAGCCCCAGCATTTT	CASSNYKTSYSNQPQHF
TRBV6-5	TRBJ1-1	few	.	TGTGCCAGCAGTTACTCTTTTCTGGGAGAAGCTTTCTTT	CASSYSFLGEAFF
TRBV6-5	TRBJ2-1	few	TRBD2	TGTGCCAGCAGTCGCTCGCCGGGACCGGGACTAGCGGGAGCCAGCTCCTACAATGAGCAGTTCTTC	CASSRSPGPGLAGASSYNEQFF
TRBV5-1	TRBJ1-4	.	TRBD1	TGCGCCAGCAGCCTGGGACAGTTAAATGAAAAACTGTTTTTT	CASSLGQLNEKLFF
TRBV24-1	TRBJ2-3	.	.	TGTGCCACCAGTGCTTCTTCAGGGCCGGTAGGTACGCAGTATTTT	CATSASSGPVGTQYF
TRBV7-2	TRBJ2-1	.	TRBD2	TGTGCCAGCAGCCCCAGACTAGCGGGAGGGCAATACAATGAGCAGTTCTTC	CASSPRLAGGQYNEQFF
TRBV15	TRBJ2-3	few	TRBD2	TGTGCCACCAGCAGAGATGAAGGTGATAGCGGGGGGGGCCAGGATACGCAGTATTTT	CATSRDEGDSGGGQDTQYF
TRBV7-9	TRBJ2-5	.	.	TGTGCCAGCAGCTTATTTCGGACTACCGACCCGGCCGGGGAGACCCAGTACTTC	CASSLFRTTDPAGETQYF
TRBV4-1	TRBJ1-5	.	.	TGCGCCAGCAGCCAAGTGGGGGGCCGGGGACAGCCCCAGCATTTT	CASSQVGGRGQPQHF
TRBV5-1	TRBJ1-1	many	.	TGCGCCAGCAGCTTGGAACAGAAGAACACTGAAGCTTTCTTT	CASSLEQKNTEAFF
TRBV6-5	TRBJ2-7	.	TRBD2	TGTGCCAGCAGTTACTCGAGAGCGGGGAGCTCCTACGAGCAGTACTTC	CASSYSRAGSSYEQYF
TRBV10-3	TRBJ2-1	few	TRBD1	TGTGCCATCAGTGATCCGGCGACAGGGGATTTTTACAATGAGCAGTTCTTC	CAISDPATGDFYNEQFF
TRBV7-9	TRBJ2-1	many	.	TGTGCCAGCAGTGACAACAGGGCTGGAGGGTACAATGAGCAGTTCTTC	CASSDNRAGGYNEQFF
TRBV30	TRBJ2-1	.	TRBD2	TGTGCCTGGACCCCCGTCGGGGGGAATGAGCAGTTCTTC	CAWTPVGGNEQFF
TRBV20-1	TRBJ2-7	.	.	TGCAGTGCCACCGACAGGAGCTCCTACGAGCAGTACTTC	CSATDRSSYEQYF
TRBV5-4	TRBJ2-5	few	TRBD2	TGTGCCAGCAGCCAGCAAGCGGGGACCGGGGAGACCCAGTACTTC	CASSQQAGTGETQYF
TRBV6-2/TRBV6-3	TRBJ1-5	few	.	TGTGCCAGCAGCTGGTCGGAGGGGCTGAGCAATCAGCCCCAGCATTTT	CASSWSEGLSNQPQHF
TRBV4-3	TRBJ2-1	.	.	TGCGCCAGCAGCCAAGAAGTGAGCGGGCTCTCCTACAATGAGCAGTTCTTC	CASSQEVSGLSYNEQFF
TRBV11-1	TRBJ2-3	.	TRBD1	TGTGCCAGCAGCTTACCGCGACAGGGTCCTATCGGCCCTCTTTACCAGTATTTT	CASSLPRQGPIGPLYQYF
TRBV24-1	TRBJ1-4	few	.	TGTGCCACCAGTGATTCATCCAGCTCCCTTGCGGAAAAACTGTTTTTT	CATSDSSSSLAEKLFF
TRBV12-3/TRBV12-4	TRBJ1-4	.	.	TGTGCCAGCAGTTTTCAGGGATATAATGAAAAACTGTTTTTT	CASSFQGYNEKLFF
TRBV12-3/TRBV12-4	TRBJ1-1	few	.	TGTGCCAGCAGTTTTAAAGGAACGGTCAAGTCTGAAGCTTTCTTT	CASSFKGTVKSEAFF